The clone carrying this T cell receptor beta chain was recorded a few times. Since a much larger clone is just one base distant, this may be a read error. The sample belongs to a study of blood T cells in healthy people across ages. The CDR3 spans 17 residues. Germline values: CDR1 KGHDR, CDR2 SFDVKD. Using a J-beta primer mix together with a sample-barcoded 5' primer, a second PCR was run for roughly 7 to 11 cycles. In TCRdb, the 5' RACE reads were re-called with MiXCR into one record per CDR3 protein. The table lists approximately 680,000 distinct CDR3 sequences, approximately 31% of them singletons.

The chain uses TRBV24-1 and TRBJ2-1, with TRBD1 matching 10 bases. The clonotype comes from a woman at least 80 years old in good health. The sequencing input was blood. The CDR3 sequence is CAASDVTGGGELNEQFF. The CDR3 DNA follows: TGTGCCGCCAGTGACGTGACAGGGGGCGGCGAACTCAATGAGCAGTTCTTC.